These 25 T cell receptor beta chains share one sample of origin, sequenced in a study of neurological immune-mediated disorders. TCRdb fed the 5' RACE reads into MiXCR, producing one record per CDR3 protein. The table includes approximately 86,000 distinct CDR3 sequences, 2.6% detected once. The sequenced sample was PBMCs. Receptor source: a woman in her 30s with multiple sclerosis.

This clonotype occurred many times. The CDR3 sequence is CASSQDWPPYEQYF. The DNA of the CDR3 is TGCGCCAGCAGCCAAGATTGGCCGCCTTACGAGCAGTACTTC. The chain combines TRBV4-3 with TRBJ2-7; D remains ambiguous. The V gene's germline CDR1 is LGHNA and CDR2 YSLEER. CDR3 length equals 14 residues. V was trimmed by 0 bases and J by 4 bases, leaving 10 bases between them.

This clonotype was seen a handful of times. In DNA, the CDR3 is TGTGCCAGCAGTTTAAATGAAAAGGGAATGTCTGAAGCTTTCTTT. Protein: CASSLNEKGMSEAFF. This chain connects TRBV27 to TRBJ1-1, with D unresolved. V lost 2 bases and J 6 bases, leaving 16 bases between the germline ends. Germline-derived CDR1 and CDR2 are MNHEY and SMNVEV (reference sequence). The CDR3 consists of 15 residues.

This clonotype showed up many times. J is TRBJ2-2 and V is TRBV19, with 7 bases lining up with TRBD1. Germline assignment: CDR1 LNHDA and CDR2 SQIVND (reference sequence). With 7 bases clipped from V and 4 bases from J, the junction kept 6 bases outside the gene matches. The CDR3 loop spans 14 amino acids. The CDR3 nucleotides are TGTGCCAGTACCTGGGACAGACTCACCGGGGAGCTGTTTTTT. This gives the protein CASTWDRLTGELFF.

This clonotype has at least ten counts. The CDR3 region is CASSGTYGYTF. Here the CDR3 DNA reads TGTGCCAGCAGCGGTACCTATGGCTACACCTTC. The chain joins TRBV28 to TRBJ1-2, with D unresolved. The V gene lost 6 bases and the J gene lost 4 bases, with 6 bases spanning the gap. CDR1 is MDHEN and CDR2 is SYDVKM in the germline V gene. This CDR3 is built from 11 residues.

This clonotype was recorded at least ten times. The chain recombines TRBV5-1 with TRBJ1-2; 7 nucleotides line up with TRBD1. V was pared by 4 bases and J by 3 bases, with 12 bases of the junction left unmatched. This CDR3 spans 16 amino acids. Germline loops: CDR1 SGHRS, CDR2 YFSETQ. This CDR3 is CASSLFATGSDYGYTF. The CDR3 DNA sequence: TGCGCCAGCAGCCTTTTTGCGACAGGGTCGGACTATGGCTACACCTTC.

In this sample, this clonotype turned up many times. The chain couples TRBV20-1 to TRBJ1-3; D is possibly TRBD1 (5 bases). CDR1 is DFQATT, CDR2 SNEGSKA, per germline (reference sequence). V was cut by 6 bases and J by 0 bases, with 15 bases left in between. The CDR3 runs 15 residues. The CDR3 coding sequence is TGCAGTGCAACTGACTCCGGGACCTCTGGAAACACCATATATTTT. Its protein is CSATDSGTSGNTIYF.

J is TRBJ1-1 and V is TRBV29-1; a possible D gene is TRBD1 (6 bases). The CDR3 length is 14 residues. Germline V CDR1 and CDR2: SQVTM, ANQGSEA. V was clipped by 6 bases and J by 3 bases, with 17 bases between them. CDR3 protein: CSVIWGRGDTEAFF. For the CDR3, the DNA is TGCAGCGTGATCTGGGGCAGGGGAGACACTGAAGCTTTCTTT.

This clonotype was seen at least ten times. The rearrangement links TRBV6-5 to TRBJ1-2; tentative D call: TRBD1 (6 bases). The CDR3 extends over 14 amino acids. V lost 0 bases, J lost 5 bases, and 10 bases lay in between. The germline gives CDR1 MNHEY, CDR2 SVGAGI. The CDR3 loop reads CASSYSRGSYGYTF. Written as DNA, the CDR3 is TGTGCCAGCAGTTACTCGAGGGGGTCATATGGCTACACCTTC.

This clonotype appeared a few times. A much larger clonotype is one base distant, so this may be a read error. The chain links TRBV6-6 to TRBJ2-7; the match to TRBD1 covers 8 bases. There are 12 residues in the CDR3. Germline V gives CDR1 MNHNY, CDR2 SVGAGI (reference sequence). CDR3 nucleotide sequence: TGTGACAGCAGGGACAGGCTCTACGAGCAGTACTTC. Protein: CDSRDRLYEQYF.

This clonotype has ten or more counts. The chain carries TRBV5-5 and TRBJ1-5; 7 positions match TRBD1. The CDR3 extends over 14 amino acids. Germline trimming cut 4 bases from V and 9 bases from J; bases unmatched to any gene: 10. CDR1 is SGHKS and CDR2 is YYEKEE in the germline V gene (reference sequence). Here the CDR3 DNA reads TGTGCCAGCAGCACAGGGACAGATCGATGGCCCCAGCATTTT. This encodes CASSTGTDRWPQHF.

This clonotype was counted many times. The V and J genes are TRBV15 and TRBJ1-5; no clear D. Germline V gene lookup returns CDR1 LNHNV and CDR2 YYDKDF (reference sequence). Trimming took 0 bases from V and 12 from J, leaving 18 bases between them. The CDR3 consists of 15 residues. CDR3: CATSRDNGLPSDQHF. The DNA for the CDR3 is TGTGCCACCAGCAGAGATAACGGTCTTCCCTCGGACCAGCATTTT.

The V gene is TRBV28, the J gene TRBJ1-2; D is undetermined. Trimming removed 6 bases at V and 2 bases at J, with 10 bases between. This CDR3 is 13 amino acids long. CDR1 and CDR2 from the germline V gene are MDHEN and SYDVKM. The CDR3 sequence: CASSTGSNYGYTF. CDR3 coding DNA: TGTGCCAGCAGCACGGGGAGCAACTATGGCTACACCTTC.

This clonotype was counted ten times or more. The chain is built from TRBV4-3 and TRBJ1-2; tentative D call: TRBD1 (5 bases). The CDR3 has 11 amino acids. CDR1 is LGHNA, CDR2 YSLEER, per germline. Trimming stripped 4 bases from V and 9 bases from J, with 9 bases between. The CDR3 DNA reads TGCGCCAGCAGCCTAGAGGGGAGCTACACCTTC. Protein sequence: CASSLEGSYTF.

In this sample, this clonotype turned up many times. V is TRBV15 and J is TRBJ1-3; no clear D gene. The CDR3 is 15 amino acids. Germline CDR1 reads LNHNV; CDR2 reads YYDKDF (reference sequence). V was shortened by 1 base and J by 4 bases, with 11 bases between the two germline ends. The CDR3 here is CATSRAPAGGNTIYF. CDR3 in DNA: TGTGCCACCAGCAGAGCTCCCGCCGGGGGAAACACCATATATTTT.

In regard to this clonotype: With a much larger clone just one base away, this may be a read error. The V and J genes are TRBV20-1 and TRBJ1-5; D gene unclear. In germline, CDR1 is DFQATT, CDR2 SNEGSKA (reference sequence). The CDR3 runs to 16 residues. The CDR3 loop is CGARPYRSDANQPQHF. The CDR3 DNA reads TGCGGTGCTAGACCTTATCGCTCGGACGCCAATCAGCCCCAGCATTTT.

This clonotype was found many times. This chain uses TRBV7-9 with TRBJ2-5; D might be TRBD1 or TRBD2, each matching 6 bases. This CDR3 is 18 amino acids long. Deletions cut 5 bases from V and 3 bases from J, with 25 bases between. Germline V gene data show CDR1 as SEHNR and CDR2 as FQNEAQ (reference sequence). This CDR3 reads CASSPQGPGGLRKETQYF. In nucleotides, the CDR3 is TGTGCCAGCAGCCCGCAGGGGCCCGGGGGCCTAAGGAAAGAGACCCAGTACTTC.

There are many counts of this clonotype. The chain carries TRBV2 and TRBJ2-7; D could derive from TRBD1 or TRBD2 (5 bases each). The CDR3 is made up of 12 amino acids. The germline CDR1 and CDR2 sequences are SNHLY and FYNNEI. V was shortened by 10 bases and J by 1 base, with 11 bases between the two germline ends. CDR3 nucleotide sequence: TGTGCCACCTGGGACGGATCCTACGAGCAGTACTTC. It is translated as CATWDGSYEQYF. Filled out from reference TRBV2 and TRBJ2-7, the complete variable domain reads EPEVTQTPSHQVTQMGQEVILRCVPISNHLYFYWYRQILGQKVEFLVSFYNNEISEKSEIFDDQFSVERPDGSNFTLKIRSTKLEDSAMYFCATWDGSYEQYFGPGTRLTVT.

This chain joins TRBV14 and TRBJ2-5, with TRBD2 matching 9 bases. This CDR3 spans 17 amino acids. V was pared by 3 bases and J by 0 bases, with 8 bases of the junction left unmatched. CDR1 is SGHDN, CDR2 FVKESK, per germline. The CDR3 DNA sequence: TGTGCCAGCAGCCAGCCGGGACTAGCACTTTACCAAGAGACCCAGTACTTC. Amino acid sequence: CASSQPGLALYQETQYF.

This clonotype has a count of ten or more. This chain joins TRBV5-1 and TRBJ2-5; D possibly uses TRBD1 or TRBD2 (6 bases each). The CDR3 sequence is 14 residues long. Trimming shortened V by 7 bases and J by 5 bases, and 18 bases separated the two germline ends. The germline CDR1 and CDR2 sequences are SGHRS and YFSETQ. CDR3 DNA: TGCGCCAGCCACGGGCCCGGGGGCAGGGAGACCCAGTACTTC. Its translation: CASHGPGGRETQYF.

This clonotype was observed at least ten times. The gene calls are TRBV27 and TRBJ1-2; D ambiguous. Germline CDR1 and CDR2: MNHEY and SMNVEV (reference sequence). The CDR3 covers 14 residues. V lost 6 bases and J lost 1, with 12 bases in between. CDR3 nucleotide sequence: TGTGCCAGCAGCCCGCTCGTCGGTAACTATGGCTACACCTTC. This sequence encodes CASSPLVGNYGYTF.

This clonotype was observed at least ten times. V is TRBV7-9 and J is TRBJ1-1; 7 bases match TRBD1. The germline CDR1 and CDR2 sequences are SEHNR and FQNEAQ (reference sequence). This CDR3 is 16 amino acids long. Trimming cost V 1 base and J 2 bases; bases outside gene matches: 7. The CDR3 sequence: CASSLGKGASNTEAFF. Here the CDR3 DNA reads TGTGCCAGCAGCTTAGGGAAGGGGGCAAGTAACACTGAAGCTTTCTTT.

The sample holds many counts of this clonotype. V usage is TRBV7-2 and J usage is TRBJ1-2; no reliable D call. With 5 bases removed from V and 2 bases from J, the gap between germline ends came to 15 bases. This CDR3 is built from 15 residues. Germline assignment: CDR1 SGHTA and CDR2 FQGNSA. Here the CDR3 reads CASSPLSEGNYGYTF. The CDR3, as DNA: TGTGCCAGCAGCCCCCTATCGGAGGGCAACTATGGCTACACCTTC.

This clonotype came up a few times. The chain joins TRBV10-1 to TRBJ2-1; tentatively, D is TRBD1 (5 bases). Looked up from germline, CDR1 is WNHNN and CDR2 is SYGVQD (reference sequence). The CDR3 runs 13 residues. Deletions cut 8 bases from V and 10 bases from J, with 18 bases between. CDR3 coding DNA: TGCGCCAGCGGCGACAGAGACCCTCCCGAGCAGTTCTTC. As protein: CASGDRDPPEQFF.

This clonotype was picked up many times. This chain connects TRBV10-3 to TRBJ2-1; weak D call: TRBD1 (5 bases). Germline assignment: CDR1 ENHRY and CDR2 SYGVKD. This CDR3 is built from 11 residues. V was shortened by 3 bases and J by 8 bases, with 5 bases between the two germline ends. The CDR3 nucleotides are TGTGCCATCAGTGACAGGGATGAGCAGTTCTTC. This gives the protein CAISDRDEQFF.

This clonotype appeared many times. The rearrangement uses TRBV5-1 and TRBJ2-1; D is perhaps TRBD2 (6 bases). Looked up from germline, CDR1 is SGHRS and CDR2 is YFSETQ. V gave up 4 bases and J gave up 0 bases, with 14 bases separating them. The CDR3 runs to 16 residues. CDR3 in DNA: TGCGCCAGCAGCAGCGGGTCGACCAGCTCCTACAATGAGCAGTTCTTC. This translates into CASSSGSTSSYNEQFF.